The clone carrying this T cell receptor beta chain was observed once. What it binds is not known. The CDR3 covers 12 residues. The germline CDR1 and CDR2 sequences are SNHLY and FYNNEI. V was trimmed by 6 bases and J by 1 base, leaving 7 bases between them. This entry comes from a study of cytomegalovirus exposure and HLA in healthy donors. Study outcomes and limitations: Analyzed later, association rates of TCRs varied across HLA loci, with DRB1 most and HLA-C fewest. Most TCR sequences proved rare, with some public TCRs found in many donors. Exclusion as indistinguishable affected some V segments, including TRBV6-2 and TRBV6-3. Productive rates of about 87% or about 30% were seen for most TCR beta V segments in an earlier analysis.

The PCR was carried out with 60 Vbeta primers and 13 Jbeta primers. Generated by immunoSEQ multiplex PCR, the TCRdb table keeps only in-frame clones and is missing some. Of around 130,000 clones listed, 70% to 85% are singletons. The sequenced sample was PBMCs. J is TRBJ2-7 and V is TRBV2; D is possibly TRBD1 (5 bases). The TCR comes from a woman aged 18-30 years in good health and CMV-seropositive. CDR3 sequence: CASRGDSYEQYF. In DNA, the CDR3 is TGTGCCAGCAGAGGGGATTCCTACGAGCAGTACTTC. Full variable domain (rest looked up from reference TRBV2 and TRBJ2-7): EPEVTQTPSHQVTQMGQEVILRCVPISNHLYFYWYRQILGQKVEFLVSFYNNEISEKSEIFDDQFSVERPDGSNFTLKIRSTKLEDSAMYFCASRGDSYEQYFGPGTRLTVT.